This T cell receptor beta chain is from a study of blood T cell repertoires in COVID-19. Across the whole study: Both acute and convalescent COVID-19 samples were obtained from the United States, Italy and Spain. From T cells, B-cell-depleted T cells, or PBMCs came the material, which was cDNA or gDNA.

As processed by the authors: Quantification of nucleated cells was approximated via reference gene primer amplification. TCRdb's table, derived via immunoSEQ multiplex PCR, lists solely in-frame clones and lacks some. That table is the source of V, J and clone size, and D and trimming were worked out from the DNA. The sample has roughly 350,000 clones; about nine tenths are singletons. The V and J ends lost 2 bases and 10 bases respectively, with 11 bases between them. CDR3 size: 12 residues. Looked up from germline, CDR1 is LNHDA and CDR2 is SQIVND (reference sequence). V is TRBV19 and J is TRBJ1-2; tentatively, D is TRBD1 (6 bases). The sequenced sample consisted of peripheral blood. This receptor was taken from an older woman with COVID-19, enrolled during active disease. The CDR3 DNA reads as TGTGCCAGTAGTATAACAGGGCGAACCTACACCTTC. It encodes CASSITGRTYTF.